Listed below are T cell receptor beta chains from one sample, sequenced in a study of T cells in Graves' hyperthyroidism and ophthalmopathy. TCRdb re-analysed the multiplex PCR reads in MiXCR, keeping a single row per CDR3 protein. The repertoire holds about 300,000 distinct CDR3 sequences, roughly 19% seen once, with approximately 35% in the top ten. The sample consisted of blood. The receptors originated from a man aged 45-65 years with Graves' ophthalmopathy. Each CDR3 is given with its conserved first and last residue. Clone size is shown for a subset of rows, as once, few, many or a class of expanded clone.

clone_size j_call v_call cdr3_aa
many TRBJ2-1 TRBV28 CASSLSGSSNEQFF
many TRBJ2-7 TRBV5-1 CASSLVAGALPGEQYF
many TRBJ2-7 TRBV6-1 CASSRSGLADQGEQYF
few TRBJ1-1 TRBV20-1 CSASLETTEAFF
many TRBJ2-7 TRBV11-2 CASSPRDRVGEQYF
few TRBJ2-7 TRBV20-1 CSATTGGHVYEQYF
few TRBJ1-4 TRBV30 CAWKMPGQGIFREKLFF
many TRBJ2-3 TRBV11-2 CASSLDGVSTDTQYF
many TRBJ2-7 TRBV3-1 CASSQSGSPAYEQYF
many TRBJ2-1 TRBV10-2 CASSDLADSYNEQFF
many TRBJ2-1 TRBV5-1 CASSWRTSGREDEQFF
many TRBJ2-1 TRBV2 CAITSGRSLSYNEQFF
few TRBJ2-3 TRBV20-1 CSAGTVYTDTQYF
few TRBJ2-7 TRBV7-9 CASSPTGRGYEQYF
NA TRBJ2-7 TRBV5-1 CASRVPLGDGDEQYF
many TRBJ1-2 TRBV2 CASRRQEANYGYTF
NA TRBJ2-1 TRBV15 CATSRGDPSNEQFF
NA TRBJ1-2 TRBV14 CASSQDLNPVYGYTF
few TRBJ2-7 TRBV18 CASSPGQGLNEQYF
many TRBJ2-5 TRBV28 CASSLAVTKETQYF
NA TRBJ1-6 TRBV14 CASSQDTPHRYNSPLHF
NA TRBJ1-6 TRBV7-3 CASGQGGNSPLHF
NA TRBJ2-2 TRBV7-3 CASSSSFGELFF
NA TRBJ2-7 TRBV2 CASSNKGLGGPYEQYF
NA TRBJ1-5 TRBV2 CASKRGEGTGQHF
many TRBJ2-1 TRBV2 CASRSTSGTYNEQFF
NA TRBJ2-5 TRBV6-1 CASRGTGVFRLAEETQYF
few TRBJ2-2 TRBV19 CASSIGRVNRAGELFF
NA TRBJ2-4 TRBV9 CASSVGQGLAKNIQYF
few TRBJ2-5 TRBV18 CASSPTFQETQYF
NA TRBJ1-5 TRBV27 CASSLRVGQPQHF
many TRBJ1-5 TRBV6-2/TRBV6-3 CASSSSEEPQHF
NA TRBJ2-3 TRBV7-9 CASSLGTSTGTQYF